The present TCR beta chain was sequenced within a study of brain T cells in children with intractable seizures. With regard to this clone: Its target is not known.

Sequencing was limited to surgery cases with top T cell transcript signatures in brain tissue. Pre-surgery treatment included at least one anti-epileptic drug. CDR1 is MNHNS and CDR2 is SASEGT in the germline V gene. Trimming removed 2 bases from V and 4 bases from J; junction bases left unmatched: 3. CDR3 length: 14 residues. Overall study findings and caveats: Clones missing pre-surgery may reflect undersampling of that blood sample.

Measured with immunoSEQ multiplex PCR; TCRdb has only the in-frame clones, and not every one. The sample shows roughly 110,000 clones, around 94% of them seen only once. This specimen consisted of peripheral blood, obtained at surgery. The chain combines TRBV6-1 with TRBJ2-3; TRBD2 aligns across 7 bases. This clonotype originated in a boy in the first two years of life with hemimegalencephaly and intractable seizures. This CDR3 reads CASSERGRADTQYF. The CDR3 DNA follows: TGTGCCAGCAGTGAACGAGGGAGGGCAGATACGCAGTATTTT.